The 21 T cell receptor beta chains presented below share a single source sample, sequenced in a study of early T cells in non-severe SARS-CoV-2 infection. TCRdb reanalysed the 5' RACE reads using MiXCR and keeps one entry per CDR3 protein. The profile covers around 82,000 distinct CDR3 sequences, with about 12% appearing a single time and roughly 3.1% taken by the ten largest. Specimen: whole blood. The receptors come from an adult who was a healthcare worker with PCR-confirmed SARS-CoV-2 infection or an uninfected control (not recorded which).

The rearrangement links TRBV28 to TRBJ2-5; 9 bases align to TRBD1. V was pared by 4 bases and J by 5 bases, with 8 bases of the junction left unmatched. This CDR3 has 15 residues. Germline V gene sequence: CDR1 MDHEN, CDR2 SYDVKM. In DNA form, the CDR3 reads TGTGCCAGCAGTTCCTTCGGACAGGGGAGCGAGACCCAGTACTTC. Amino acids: CASSSFGQGSETQYF.

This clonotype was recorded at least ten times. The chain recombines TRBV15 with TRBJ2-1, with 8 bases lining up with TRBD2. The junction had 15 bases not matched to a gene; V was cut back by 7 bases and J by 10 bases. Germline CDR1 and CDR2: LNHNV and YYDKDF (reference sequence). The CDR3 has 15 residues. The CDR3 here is CATITGTRVGNEQFF. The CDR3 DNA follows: TGTGCCACCATCACCGGGACTAGGGTGGGCAACGAGCAGTTCTTC.

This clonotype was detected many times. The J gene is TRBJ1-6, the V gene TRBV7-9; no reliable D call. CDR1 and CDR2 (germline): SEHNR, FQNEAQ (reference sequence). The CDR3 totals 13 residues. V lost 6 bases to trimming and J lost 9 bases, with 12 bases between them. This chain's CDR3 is CASSLSGSSPLHF. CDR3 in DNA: TGTGCCAGCAGTCTATCGGGGAGTTCACCCCTCCACTTT. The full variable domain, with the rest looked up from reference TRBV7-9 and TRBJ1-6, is DTGVSQNPRHKITKRGQNVTFRCDPISEHNRLYWYRQTLGQGPEFLTYFQNEAQLEKSRLLSDRFSAERPKGSFSTLEIQRTEQGDSAMYLCASSLSGSSPLHFGNGTRLTVT.

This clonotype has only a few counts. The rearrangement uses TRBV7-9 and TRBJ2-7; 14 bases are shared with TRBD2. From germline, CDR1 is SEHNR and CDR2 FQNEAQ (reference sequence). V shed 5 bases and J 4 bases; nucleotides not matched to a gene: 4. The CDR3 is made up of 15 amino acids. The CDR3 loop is CASSGLAGGRYEQYF. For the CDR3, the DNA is TGTGCCAGCAGCGGACTAGCGGGAGGCCGATACGAGCAGTACTTC.

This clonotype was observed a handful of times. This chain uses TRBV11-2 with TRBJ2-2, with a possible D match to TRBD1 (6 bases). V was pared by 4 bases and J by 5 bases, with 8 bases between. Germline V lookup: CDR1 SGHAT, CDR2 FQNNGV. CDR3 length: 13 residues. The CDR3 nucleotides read TGTGCCAGCAGCTCCGGACAGACCGGGGAGCTGTTTTTT. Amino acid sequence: CASSSGQTGELFF.

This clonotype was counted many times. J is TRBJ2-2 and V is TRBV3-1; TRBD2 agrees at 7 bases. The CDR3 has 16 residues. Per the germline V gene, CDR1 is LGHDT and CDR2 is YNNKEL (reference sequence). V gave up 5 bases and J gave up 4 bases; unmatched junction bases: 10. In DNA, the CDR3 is TGTGCCAGCAGCTCAGCGGGAAAGTCGGGCACCGGGGAGCTGTTTTTT. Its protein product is CASSSAGKSGTGELFF.

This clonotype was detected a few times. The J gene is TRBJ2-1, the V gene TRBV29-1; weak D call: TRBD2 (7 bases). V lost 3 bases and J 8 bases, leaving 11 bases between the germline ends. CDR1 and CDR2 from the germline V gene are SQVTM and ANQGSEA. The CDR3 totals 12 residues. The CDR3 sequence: CSVEGGLDEQFF. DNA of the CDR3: TGCAGCGTTGAGGGGGGGCTGGATGAGCAGTTCTTC.

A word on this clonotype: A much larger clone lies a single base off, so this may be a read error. CDR3: CATRTDREGTGKLFF. CDR3 nucleotides: TGTGCCACCAGAACGGACAGGGAGGGGACCGGGAAGCTGTTTTTT. The V gene is TRBV24-1, the J gene TRBJ2-2; D might be TRBD1 (8 bases). From germline, CDR1 is KGHDR and CDR2 SFDVKD. The length of the CDR3 is 15 residues.

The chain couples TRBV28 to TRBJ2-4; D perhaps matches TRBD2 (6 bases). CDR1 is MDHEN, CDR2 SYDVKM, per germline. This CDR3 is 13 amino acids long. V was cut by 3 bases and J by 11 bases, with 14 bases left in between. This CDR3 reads CASSLTSPSFQYF. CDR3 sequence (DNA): TGTGCCAGCAGTTTGACTAGTCCTTCGTTTCAGTACTTC.

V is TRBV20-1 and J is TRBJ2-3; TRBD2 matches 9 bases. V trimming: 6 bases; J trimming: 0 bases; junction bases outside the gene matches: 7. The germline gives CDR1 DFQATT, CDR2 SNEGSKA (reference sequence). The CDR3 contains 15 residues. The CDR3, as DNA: TGCAGTGCCATTGGCGGGAGGGCTAGCACAGATACGCAGTATTTT. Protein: CSAIGGRASTDTQYF.

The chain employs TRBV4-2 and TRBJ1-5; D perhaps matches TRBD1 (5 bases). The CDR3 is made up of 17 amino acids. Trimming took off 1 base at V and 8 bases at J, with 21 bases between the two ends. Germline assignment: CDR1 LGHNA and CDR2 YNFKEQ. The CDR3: CASSQGVEIGREEPQHF. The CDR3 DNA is TGTGCCAGCAGCCAAGGTGTGGAGATCGGCAGGGAGGAGCCCCAGCATTTT.

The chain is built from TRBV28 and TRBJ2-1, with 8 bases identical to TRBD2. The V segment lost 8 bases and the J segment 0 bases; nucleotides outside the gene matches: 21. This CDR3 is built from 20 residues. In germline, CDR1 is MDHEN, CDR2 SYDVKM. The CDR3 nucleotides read TGTGCCAGCCTTCCAGTAGCGGGGTCCGGTCCAAGAAGCTCCTACAATGAGCAGTTCTTC. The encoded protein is CASLPVAGSGPRSSYNEQFF.

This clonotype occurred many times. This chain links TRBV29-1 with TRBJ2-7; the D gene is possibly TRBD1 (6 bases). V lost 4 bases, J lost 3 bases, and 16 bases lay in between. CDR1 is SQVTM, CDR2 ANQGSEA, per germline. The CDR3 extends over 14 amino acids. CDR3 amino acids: CSVVDRTASYEQYF. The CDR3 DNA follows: TGCAGCGTTGTCGACAGGACCGCGAGCTACGAGCAGTACTTC.

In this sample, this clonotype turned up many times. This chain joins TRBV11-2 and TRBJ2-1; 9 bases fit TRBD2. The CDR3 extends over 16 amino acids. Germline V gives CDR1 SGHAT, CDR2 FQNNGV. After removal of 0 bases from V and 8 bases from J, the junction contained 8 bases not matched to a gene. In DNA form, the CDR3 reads TGTGCCAGCAGCTTAGAAGGGCGGGAGGGCCGATATGAGCAGTTCTTC. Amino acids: CASSLEGREGRYEQFF.

The CDR3: CASSLDGAYTQYF. CDR3 nucleotides: TGTGCCAGCAGCTTAGATGGAGCCTATACGCAGTATTTT. The chain combines TRBV7-2 with TRBJ2-3; D remains ambiguous. Per the germline V gene, CDR1 is SGHTA and CDR2 is FQGNSA. This CDR3 has 13 residues. V lost 1 base, J lost 7 bases, and 9 bases lay in between.

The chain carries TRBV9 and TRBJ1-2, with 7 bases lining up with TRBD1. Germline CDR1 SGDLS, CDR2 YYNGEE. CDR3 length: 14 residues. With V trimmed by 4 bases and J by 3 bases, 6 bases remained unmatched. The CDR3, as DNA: TGTGCCAGCAGCCCTTCAACAGGGGACTATGGCTACACCTTC. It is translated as CASSPSTGDYGYTF.

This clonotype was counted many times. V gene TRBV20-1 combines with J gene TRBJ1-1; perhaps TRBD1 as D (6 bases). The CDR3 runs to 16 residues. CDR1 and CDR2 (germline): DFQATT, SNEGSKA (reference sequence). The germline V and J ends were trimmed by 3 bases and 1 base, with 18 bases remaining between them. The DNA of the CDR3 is TGCAGTGCTAGGTTGGGGGCTCAAGGGAGGAACACTGAAGCTTTCTTT. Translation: CSARLGAQGRNTEAFF.

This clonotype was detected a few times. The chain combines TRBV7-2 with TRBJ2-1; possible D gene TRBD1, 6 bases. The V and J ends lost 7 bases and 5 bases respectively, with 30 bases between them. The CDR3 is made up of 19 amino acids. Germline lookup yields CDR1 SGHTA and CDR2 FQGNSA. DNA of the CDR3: TGTGCCAGCACCCACTGGGCCGGGCTAGCAAAGGGGGTGAACAATGAGCAGTTCTTC. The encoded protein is CASTHWAGLAKGVNNEQFF.

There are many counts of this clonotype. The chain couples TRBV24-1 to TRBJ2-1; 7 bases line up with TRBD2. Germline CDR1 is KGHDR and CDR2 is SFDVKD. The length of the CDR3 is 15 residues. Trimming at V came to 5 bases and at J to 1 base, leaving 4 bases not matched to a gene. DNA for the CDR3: TGTGCCACCAGTGGGCCGGGAGGATCCTACAATGAGCAGTTCTTC. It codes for CATSGPGGSYNEQFF.

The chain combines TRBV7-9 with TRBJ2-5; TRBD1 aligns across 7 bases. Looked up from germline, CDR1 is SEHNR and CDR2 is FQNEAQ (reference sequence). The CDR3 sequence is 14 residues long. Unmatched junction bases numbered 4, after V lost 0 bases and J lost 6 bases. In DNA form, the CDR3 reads TGTGCCAGCAGCTTAGCAAGGGGGCGACAGACCCAGTACTTC. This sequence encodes CASSLARGRQTQYF. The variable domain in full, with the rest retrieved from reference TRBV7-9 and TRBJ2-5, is DTGVSQNPRHKITKRGQNVTFRCDPISEHNRLYWYRQTLGQGPEFLTYFQNEAQLEKSRLLSDRFSAERPKGSFSTLEIQRTEQGDSAMYLCASSLARGRQTQYFGPGTRLLVL.

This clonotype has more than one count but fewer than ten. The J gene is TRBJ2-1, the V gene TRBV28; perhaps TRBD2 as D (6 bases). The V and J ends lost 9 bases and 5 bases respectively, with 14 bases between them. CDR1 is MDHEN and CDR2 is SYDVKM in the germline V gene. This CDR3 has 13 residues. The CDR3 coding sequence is TGTGCCAGTTTGGGACTCCCTCACAATGAGCAGTTCTTC. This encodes CASLGLPHNEQFF.